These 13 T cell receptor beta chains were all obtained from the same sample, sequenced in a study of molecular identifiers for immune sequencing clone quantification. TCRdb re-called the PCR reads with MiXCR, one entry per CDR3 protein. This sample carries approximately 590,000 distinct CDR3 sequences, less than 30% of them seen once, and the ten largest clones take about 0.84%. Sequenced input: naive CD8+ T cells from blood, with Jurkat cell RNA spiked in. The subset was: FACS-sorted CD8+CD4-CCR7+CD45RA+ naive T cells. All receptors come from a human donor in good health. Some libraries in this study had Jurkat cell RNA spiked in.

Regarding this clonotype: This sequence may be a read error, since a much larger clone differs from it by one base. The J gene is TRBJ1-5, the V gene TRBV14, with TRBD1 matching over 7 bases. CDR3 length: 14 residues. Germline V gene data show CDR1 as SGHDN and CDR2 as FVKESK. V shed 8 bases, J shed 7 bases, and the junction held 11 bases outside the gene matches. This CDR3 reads CASRGGRSRQPQHF. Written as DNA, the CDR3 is TGTGCCAGCCGAGGGGGCAGAAGTCGCCAGCCCCAGCATTTT.

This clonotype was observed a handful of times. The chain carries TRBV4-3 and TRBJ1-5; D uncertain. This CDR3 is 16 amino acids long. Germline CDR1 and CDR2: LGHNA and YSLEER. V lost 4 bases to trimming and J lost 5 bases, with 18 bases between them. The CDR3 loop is CASSPGHSSRDQPQHF. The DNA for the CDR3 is TGCGCCAGCAGCCCTGGTCACTCCAGTAGGGATCAGCCCCAGCATTTT.

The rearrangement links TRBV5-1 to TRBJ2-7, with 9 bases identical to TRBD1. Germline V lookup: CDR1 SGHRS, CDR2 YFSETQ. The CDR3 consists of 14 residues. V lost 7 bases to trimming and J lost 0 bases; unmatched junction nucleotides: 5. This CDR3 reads CASRSDRGSYEQYF. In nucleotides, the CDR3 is TGCGCCAGCCGATCGGACAGGGGCTCCTACGAGCAGTACTTC.

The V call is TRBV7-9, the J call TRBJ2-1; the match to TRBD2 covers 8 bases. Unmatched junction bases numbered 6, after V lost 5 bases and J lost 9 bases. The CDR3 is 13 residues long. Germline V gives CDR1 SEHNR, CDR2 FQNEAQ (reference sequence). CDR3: CASSKPGGAEQFF. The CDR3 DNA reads TGTGCCAGCAGCAAACCCGGGGGGGCTGAGCAGTTCTTC.

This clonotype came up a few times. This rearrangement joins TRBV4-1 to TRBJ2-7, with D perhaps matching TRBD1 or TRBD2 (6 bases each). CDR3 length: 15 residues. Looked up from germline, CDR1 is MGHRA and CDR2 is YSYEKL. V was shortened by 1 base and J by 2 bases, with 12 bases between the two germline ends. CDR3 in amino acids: CASSQVHREAYEQYF. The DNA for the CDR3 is TGCGCCAGCAGCCAAGTTCACAGGGAGGCCTACGAGCAGTACTTC.

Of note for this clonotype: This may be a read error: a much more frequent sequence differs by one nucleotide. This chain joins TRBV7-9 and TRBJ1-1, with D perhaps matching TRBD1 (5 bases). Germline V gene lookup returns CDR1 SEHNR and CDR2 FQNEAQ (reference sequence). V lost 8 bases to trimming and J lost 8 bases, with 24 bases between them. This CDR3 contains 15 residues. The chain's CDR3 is CASFISPGFTGEAFF. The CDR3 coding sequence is TGTGCCAGCTTCATTTCGCCAGGGTTTACTGGAGAAGCTTTCTTT.

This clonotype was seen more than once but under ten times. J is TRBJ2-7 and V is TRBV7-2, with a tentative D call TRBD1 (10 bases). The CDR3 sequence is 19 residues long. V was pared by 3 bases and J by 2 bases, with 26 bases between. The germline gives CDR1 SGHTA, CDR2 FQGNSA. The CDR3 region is CASSFRDRGASGRTYEQYF. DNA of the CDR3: TGTGCCAGCAGCTTCCGGGACAGGGGAGCGAGCGGGAGGACCTACGAGCAGTACTTC.

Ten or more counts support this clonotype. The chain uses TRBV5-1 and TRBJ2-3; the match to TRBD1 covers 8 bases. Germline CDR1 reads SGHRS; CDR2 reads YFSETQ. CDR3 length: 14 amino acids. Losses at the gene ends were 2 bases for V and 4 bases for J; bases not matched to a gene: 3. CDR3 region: CASSFRGQADTQYF. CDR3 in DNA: TGCGCCAGCAGCTTCAGGGGGCAGGCAGATACGCAGTATTTT. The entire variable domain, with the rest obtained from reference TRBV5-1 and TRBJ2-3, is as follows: KAGVTQTPRYLIKTRGQQVTLSCSPISGHRSVSWYQQTPGQGLQFLFEYFSETQRNKGNFPGRFSGRQFSNSRSEMNVSTLELGDSALYLCASSFRGQADTQYFGPGTRLTVL.

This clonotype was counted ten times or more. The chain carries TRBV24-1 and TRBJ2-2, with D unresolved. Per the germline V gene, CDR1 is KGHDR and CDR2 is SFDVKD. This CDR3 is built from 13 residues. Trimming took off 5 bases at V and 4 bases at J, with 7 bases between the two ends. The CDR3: CATSAERTGELFF. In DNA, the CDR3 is TGTGCCACCAGTGCCGAACGCACCGGGGAGCTGTTTTTT.

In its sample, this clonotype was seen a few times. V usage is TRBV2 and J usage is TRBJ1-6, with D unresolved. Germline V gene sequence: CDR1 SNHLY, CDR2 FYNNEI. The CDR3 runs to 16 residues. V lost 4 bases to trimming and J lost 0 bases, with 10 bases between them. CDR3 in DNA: TGTGCCAGCAGTGCAGGCCGAAGCTCCTATAATTCACCCCTCCACTTT. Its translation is CASSAGRSSYNSPLHF.

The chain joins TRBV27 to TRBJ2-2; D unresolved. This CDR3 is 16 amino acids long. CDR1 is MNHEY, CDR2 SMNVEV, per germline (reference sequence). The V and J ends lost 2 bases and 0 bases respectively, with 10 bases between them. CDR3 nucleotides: TGTGCCAGCAGTTTAGGGGTGGCAGCGAACACCGGGGAGCTGTTTTTT. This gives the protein CASSLGVAANTGELFF.

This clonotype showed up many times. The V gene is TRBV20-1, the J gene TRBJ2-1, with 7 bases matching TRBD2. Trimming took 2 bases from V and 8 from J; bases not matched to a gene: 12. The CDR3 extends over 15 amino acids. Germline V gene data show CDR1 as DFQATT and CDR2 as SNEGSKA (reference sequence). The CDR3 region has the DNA TGCAGTGCTAGACTCGTTCGGGGGGATACGTATGAGCAGTTCTTC. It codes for CSARLVRGDTYEQFF.

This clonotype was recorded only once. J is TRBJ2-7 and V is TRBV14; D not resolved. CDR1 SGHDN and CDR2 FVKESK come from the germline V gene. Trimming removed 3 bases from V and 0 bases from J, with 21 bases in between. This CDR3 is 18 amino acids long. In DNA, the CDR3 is TGTGCCAGCAGCCACAACGACATGACACAGTCGAGCTCCTACGAGCAGTACTTC. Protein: CASSHNDMTQSSSYEQYF.